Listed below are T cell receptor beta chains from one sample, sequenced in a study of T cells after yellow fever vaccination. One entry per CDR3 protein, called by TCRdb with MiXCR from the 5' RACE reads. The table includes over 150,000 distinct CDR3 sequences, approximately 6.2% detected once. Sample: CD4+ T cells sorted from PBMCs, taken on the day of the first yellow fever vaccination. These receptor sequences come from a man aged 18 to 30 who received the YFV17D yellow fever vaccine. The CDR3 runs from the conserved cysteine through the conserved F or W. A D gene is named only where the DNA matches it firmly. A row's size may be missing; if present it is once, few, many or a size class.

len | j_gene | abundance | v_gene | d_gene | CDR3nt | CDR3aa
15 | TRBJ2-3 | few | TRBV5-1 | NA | TGCGCCAGCGGAAAGGGGGGGACTAGCACAGATACGCAGTATTTT | CASGKGGTSTDTQYF
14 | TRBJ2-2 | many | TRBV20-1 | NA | TGCAGTGCTAGATCCAGCGGCAACACCGGGGAGCTGTTTTTT | CSARSSGNTGELFF
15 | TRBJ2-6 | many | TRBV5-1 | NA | TGTGCCAGCAGCTTGGGCGGTTCCGGGGCCAACGTCCTGACTTTC | CASSLGGSGANVLTF
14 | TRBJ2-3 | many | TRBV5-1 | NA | TGCGCCAGCAGCTCGGAACCCTTTACAGATACGCAGTATTTT | CASSSEPFTDTQYF
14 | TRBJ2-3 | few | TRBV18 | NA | TGTGCCAGCTCCCTACAGGAGGGTCCCAATACGCAGTATTTT | CASSLQEGPNTQYF
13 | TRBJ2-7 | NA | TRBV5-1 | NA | TGCGCCAGCAGCGTGACCTCAAACTACGAGCAGTACTTC | CASSVTSNYEQYF
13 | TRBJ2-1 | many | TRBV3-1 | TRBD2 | TGTGCCAGCTCACTAGCGGGGGCCAATGAGCAGTTCTTC | CASSLAGANEQFF
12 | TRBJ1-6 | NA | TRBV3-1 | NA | TGTGCCAGCAGCCACATAAATTCACCCCTCCACTTT | CASSHINSPLHF
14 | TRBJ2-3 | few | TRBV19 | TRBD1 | TGTGCCAGTAGTATACAGGGGGCGTTTGATACGCAGTATTTT | CASSIQGAFDTQYF
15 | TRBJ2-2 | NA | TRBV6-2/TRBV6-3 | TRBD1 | TGTGCCAGCAGTTATTATGGACAGGGGTCCGGGGAGCTGTTTTTT | CASSYYGQGSGELFF
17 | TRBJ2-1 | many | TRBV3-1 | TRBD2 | TGTGCCAGCAGCCAAGATCTGGTGGCGGGGGTGTACAATGAGCAGTTCTTC | CASSQDLVAGVYNEQFF
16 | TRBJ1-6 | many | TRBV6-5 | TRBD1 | TGTGCCAGCAGCCGGGACAGAAAAACTTATAATTCACCCCTCCACTTT | CASSRDRKTYNSPLHF
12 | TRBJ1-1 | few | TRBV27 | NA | TGTGCCAGCAGGGGGGATTGGACTGAAGCTTTCTTT | CASRGDWTEAFF
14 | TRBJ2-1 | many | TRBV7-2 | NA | TGTGCCAGCAGCCTCAGTGGACAGAACAATGAGCAGTTCTTC | CASSLSGQNNEQFF
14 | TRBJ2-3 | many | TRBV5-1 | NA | TGCGCCAGCAGCCGGGAGTCGCGCACAGATACGCAGTATTTT | CASSRESRTDTQYF
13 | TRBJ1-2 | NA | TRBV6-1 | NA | TGTGCCAGCAGTGATCCGACCCTCTATGGCTACACCTTC | CASSDPTLYGYTF
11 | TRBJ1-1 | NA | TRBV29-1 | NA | TGCAGCGTAGTCTGGGGGACTGAAGCTTTCTTT | CSVVWGTEAFF
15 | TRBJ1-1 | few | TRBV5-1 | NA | TGCGCCAGCAGCTTGGATCCTCTCAACCCTGTTGAAGCTTTCTTT | CASSLDPLNPVEAFF
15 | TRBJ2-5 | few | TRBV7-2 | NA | TGTGCCAGCAGCTTAGCAGGCTGGCTCCAAGAGACCCAGTACTTC | CASSLAGWLQETQYF
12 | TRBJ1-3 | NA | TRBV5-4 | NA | TGTGCCAGCAGCTTTCAGGGAAAAACCATATATTTT | CASSFQGKTIYF
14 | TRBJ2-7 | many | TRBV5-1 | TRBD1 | TGCGCCAGCAGCACCGGGACAGGGTCCTACGAGCAGTACTTC | CASSTGTGSYEQYF
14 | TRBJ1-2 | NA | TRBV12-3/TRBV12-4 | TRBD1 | TGTGCCAGCAGTTTTACCCAGGGGGCTGGAGGCTACACCTTC | CASSFTQGAGGYTF
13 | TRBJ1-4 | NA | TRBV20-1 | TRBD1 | TGCAGTGCCCTGACAGGGTGGTATCAAAAACTGTTTTTT | CSALTGWYQKLFF
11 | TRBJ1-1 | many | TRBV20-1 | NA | TGCAGTGCTCGGGGGGCCACTGAAGCTTTCTTT | CSARGATEAFF
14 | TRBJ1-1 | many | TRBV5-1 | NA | TGCGCCAGCAGTGGGTCTCCTCCGGACTCTGAAGCTTTCTTT | CASSGSPPDSEAFF
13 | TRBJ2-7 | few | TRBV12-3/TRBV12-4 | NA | TGTGCCAGCAGTTTAGCGCTTGGTGGCGAGCAGTACTTC | CASSLALGGEQYF